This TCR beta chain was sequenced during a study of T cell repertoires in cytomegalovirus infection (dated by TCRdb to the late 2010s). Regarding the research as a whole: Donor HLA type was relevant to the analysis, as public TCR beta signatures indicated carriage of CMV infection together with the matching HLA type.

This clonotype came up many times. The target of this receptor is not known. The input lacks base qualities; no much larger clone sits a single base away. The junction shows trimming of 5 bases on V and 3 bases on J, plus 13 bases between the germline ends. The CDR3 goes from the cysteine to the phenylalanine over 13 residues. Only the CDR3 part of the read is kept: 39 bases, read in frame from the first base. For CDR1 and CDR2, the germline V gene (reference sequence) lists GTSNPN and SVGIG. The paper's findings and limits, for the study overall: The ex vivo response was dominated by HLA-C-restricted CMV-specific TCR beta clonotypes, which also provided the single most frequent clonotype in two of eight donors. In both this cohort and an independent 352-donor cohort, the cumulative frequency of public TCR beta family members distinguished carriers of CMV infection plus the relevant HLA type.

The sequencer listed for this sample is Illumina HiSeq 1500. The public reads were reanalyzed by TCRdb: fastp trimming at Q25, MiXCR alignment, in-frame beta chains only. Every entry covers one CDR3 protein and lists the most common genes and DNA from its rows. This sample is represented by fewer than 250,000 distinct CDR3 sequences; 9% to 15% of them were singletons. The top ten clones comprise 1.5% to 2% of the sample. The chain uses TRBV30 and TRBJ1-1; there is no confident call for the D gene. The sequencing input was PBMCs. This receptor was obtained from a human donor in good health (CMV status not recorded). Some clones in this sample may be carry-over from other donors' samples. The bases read TGTGCCTGGGAGGCCTGGGGAGACACTGAAGCTTTCTTT. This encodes CAWEAWGDTEAFF.